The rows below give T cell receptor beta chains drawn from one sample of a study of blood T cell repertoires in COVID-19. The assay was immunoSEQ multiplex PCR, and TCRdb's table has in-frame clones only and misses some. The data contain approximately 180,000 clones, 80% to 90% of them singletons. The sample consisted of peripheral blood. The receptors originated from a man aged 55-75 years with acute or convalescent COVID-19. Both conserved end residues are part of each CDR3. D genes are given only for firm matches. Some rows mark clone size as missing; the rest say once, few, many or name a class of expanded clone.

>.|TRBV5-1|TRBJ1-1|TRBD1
CASRKGQGTIEAFF
TGCGCCAGCAGAAAGGGACAGGGGACTATTGAAGCTTTCTTT
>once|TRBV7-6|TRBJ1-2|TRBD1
CASSPRQGLGSYGYTF
TGTGCCAGCAGCCCAAGACAGGGCTTGGGGAGCTATGGCTACACCTTC
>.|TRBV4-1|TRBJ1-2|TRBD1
CASSQVGTGHYGYTF
TGCGCCAGCAGCCAAGTGGGGACAGGGCACTATGGCTACACCTTC
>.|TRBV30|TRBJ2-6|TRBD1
CAWSAGTVGANVLTF
TGTGCCTGGAGCGCCGGGACAGTCGGGGCCAACGTCCTGACTTTC
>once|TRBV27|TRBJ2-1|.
CASSSDGSYNEQFF
TGTGCCAGCAGTTCCGACGGGTCCTACAATGAGCAGTTCTTC
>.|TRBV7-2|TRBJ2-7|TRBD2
CASSLDGTSGTYEQYF
TGTGCCAGCAGCTTAGATGGGACTAGCGGGACCTACGAGCAGTACTTC
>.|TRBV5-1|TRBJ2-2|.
CASTTVGTTNTGELFF
TGCGCCAGCACTACTGTCGGGACAACGAACACCGGGGAGCTGTTTTTT
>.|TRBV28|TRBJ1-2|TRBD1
CASSSGQVANYGYTF
TGTGCCAGCAGTTCCGGACAGGTTGCTAACTATGGCTACACCTTC
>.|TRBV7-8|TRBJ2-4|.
CASSLATGPKNIQYF
TGTGCCAGCAGCTTAGCCACAGGGCCCAAAAACATTCAGTACTTC
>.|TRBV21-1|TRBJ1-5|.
CASSKDGQRSNQPQHF
TGTGCCAGCAGCAAAGATGGACAGCGGAGCAATCAGCCCCAGCATTTT